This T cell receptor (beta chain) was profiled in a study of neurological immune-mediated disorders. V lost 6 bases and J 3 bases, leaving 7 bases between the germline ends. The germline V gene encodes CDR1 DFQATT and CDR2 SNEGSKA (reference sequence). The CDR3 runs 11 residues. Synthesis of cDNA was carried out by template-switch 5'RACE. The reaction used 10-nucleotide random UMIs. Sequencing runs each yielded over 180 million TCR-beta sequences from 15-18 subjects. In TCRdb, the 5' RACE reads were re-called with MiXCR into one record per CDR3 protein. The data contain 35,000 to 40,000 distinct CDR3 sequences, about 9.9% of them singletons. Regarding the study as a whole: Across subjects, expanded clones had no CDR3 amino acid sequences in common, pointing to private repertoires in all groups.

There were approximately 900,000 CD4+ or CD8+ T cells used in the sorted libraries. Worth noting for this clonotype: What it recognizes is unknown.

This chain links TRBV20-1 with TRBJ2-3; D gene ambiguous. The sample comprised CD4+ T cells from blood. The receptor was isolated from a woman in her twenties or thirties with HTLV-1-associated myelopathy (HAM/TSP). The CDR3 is CSALWTDTQYF. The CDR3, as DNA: TGCAGTGCACTCTGGACAGATACGCAGTATTTT.